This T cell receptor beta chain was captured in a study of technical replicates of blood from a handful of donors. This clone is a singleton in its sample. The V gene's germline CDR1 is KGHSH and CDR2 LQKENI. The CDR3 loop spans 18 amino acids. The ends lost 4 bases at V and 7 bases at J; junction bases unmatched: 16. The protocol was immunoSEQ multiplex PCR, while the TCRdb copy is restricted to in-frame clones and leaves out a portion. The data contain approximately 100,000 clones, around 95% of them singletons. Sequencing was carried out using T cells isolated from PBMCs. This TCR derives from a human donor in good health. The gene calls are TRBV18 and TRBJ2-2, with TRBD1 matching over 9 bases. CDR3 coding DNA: TGTGCCAGCTCACTTCCCGGGACAGGGAGGTATTCGGACGGGGAGCTGTTTTTT. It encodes CASSLPGTGRYSDGELFF.